A selection of T cell receptor beta chains follows, all from one sample in a study of T cell repertoires in cytomegalovirus infection. TCRdb re-analysed the reads in MiXCR, keeping a single row per CDR3 protein. The sample has approximately 240,000 distinct CDR3 sequences, roughly an eighth seen once. The sample taken for sequencing was PBMCs. All receptors derive from a human donor in good health (CMV status not recorded). Some clones in this sample may be carry-over from other donors' samples. CDR3s include the opening cysteine and the closing phenylalanine or tryptophan. D genes are given only for firm matches. Rows give clone size only sometimes, using once, few, many, or a class for an expanded clone.

. | TRBJ1-1 | few | TRBV19 | TGTGCCAGTAGAAGACGGAACACTGAAGCTTTCTTT | CASRRRNTEAFF
TRBD1 | TRBJ2-7 | many | TRBV14 | TGTGCCAGCAACACAGGGGGAAGCAACGAGCAGTACTTC | CASNTGGSNEQYF
TRBD1 | TRBJ2-3 | few | TRBV29-1 | TGCAGCGTCCGGGACAGTCCAGATACGCAGTATTTT | CSVRDSPDTQYF
TRBD1 | TRBJ2-7 | many | TRBV7-2 | TGTGCCAGCAGATCCCTGACAGGGGTCTACGAGCAGTACTTC | CASRSLTGVYEQYF
TRBD2 | TRBJ2-5 | many | TRBV4-3 | TGCGCCAGCAGCCAAGAACTCGGCGGGAGGGACAAGCAAGAGACCCAGTACTTC | CASSQELGGRDKQETQYF
. | TRBJ1-5 | many | TRBV7-2 | TGTGCCAGCAGCTTAGCGGCTACAGGGAATCAGCCCCAGCATTTT | CASSLAATGNQPQHF
TRBD1 | TRBJ2-7 | many | TRBV6-2/TRBV6-3 | TGTGCCAGCAGTTACTCGAAGGGTGGCAGGGGGAGAGTCTACGAGCAGTACTTC | CASSYSKGGRGRVYEQYF
TRBD2 | TRBJ2-7 | many | TRBV7-2 | TGTGCCAGCAGCTTAGAAACTAGCGGGGGGCCCTCCTACGAGCAGTACTTC | CASSLETSGGPSYEQYF
TRBD1 | TRBJ1-2 | few | TRBV15 | TGTGCCACCAGCATAACAGGGGGAGGCTATGGCTACACCTTC | CATSITGGGYGYTF
. | TRBJ1-2 | few | TRBV5-1 | TGCGCCAGCAGCTTGACTGCATCGTCAGGTCTTGGCTATGGCTACACCTTC | CASSLTASSGLGYGYTF
. | TRBJ2-7 | . | TRBV29-1 | TGCAGCGCCGAAGGGGGGGCGGGCTCCTACGAGCAGTACTTC | CSAEGGAGSYEQYF
TRBD2 | TRBJ2-5 | many | TRBV7-2 | TGTGCCAGCAGCTTAGTAGGGACTAGCGGGAGAGAGACCCAGTACTTC | CASSLVGTSGRETQYF
. | TRBJ1-1 | many | TRBV7-2 | TGTGCCAGCAGCCTGTGGAACACTGAAGCTTTCTTT | CASSLWNTEAFF
. | TRBJ2-3 | many | TRBV14 | TGTGCCAGCAGCCAAGACTATGGCAGCACAGATACGCAGTATTTT | CASSQDYGSTDTQYF
. | TRBJ2-3 | few | TRBV29-1 | TGCAGCGTGGCAGTCACAGATACGCAGTATTTT | CSVAVTDTQYF
. | TRBJ2-5 | many | TRBV7-2 | TGTGCCAGCAGCTTAGGCATTTTCCAGGACAGAGAAGAGACCCAGTACTTC | CASSLGIFQDREETQYF
. | TRBJ1-5 | . | TRBV7-2 | TGTGCCACCAGCTTAGTCGGCAGCAATCAGCCCCAGCATTTT | CATSLVGSNQPQHF
. | TRBJ2-1 | . | TRBV13 | TGTGCCAGCAGCCTCCTCCCCCGAGAAGGGCCGCTGGGAAATGAGCAGTTCTTC | CASSLLPREGPLGNEQFF
TRBD2 | TRBJ2-3 | . | TRBV20-1 | TGCACCGGGGGGGACGCAGCCACAGATACGCAGTATTTT | CTGGDAATDTQYF
. | TRBJ2-1 | . | TRBV7-3 | TGTGCCAGCGGGTCCCAGGGTGGGCACAATGAGCAGTTCTTC | CASGSQGGHNEQFF
. | TRBJ1-5 | few | TRBV29-1 | TGCAGCGTTGAATCTGGGGATCAGCCCCAGCATTTT | CSVESGDQPQHF
. | TRBJ1-1 | many | TRBV11-3 | TGTGCCAGCAGCTTAGGTCCCGGGACGGTGAACACTGAAGCTTTCTTT | CASSLGPGTVNTEAFF
. | TRBJ1-2 | few | TRBV6-5 | TGTGCCAGCAGTTACATGGTCAACAGAGGATTGTACTATGGCTACACCTTC | CASSYMVNRGLYYGYTF
TRBD2 | TRBJ2-7 | . | TRBV28 | TGTGCCAGCATGAACCCCCTGGGTAGCGGGAGACCTAAGGAGCAGTACTTC | CASMNPLGSGRPKEQYF
. | TRBJ2-3 | . | TRBV12-3/TRBV12-4 | TGTGCCAGCCACCAGCGGTATTTTAGCACAGATACGCAGTATTTT | CASHQRYFSTDTQYF
. | TRBJ1-1 | many | TRBV19 | TGTGCCAGTAGGGGATCCGACAGGACCTTGAACACTGAAGCTTTCTTT | CASRGSDRTLNTEAFF
. | TRBJ1-5 | many | TRBV7-8 | TGTGCCAGCAGCTGGAGAGGGGACGGCAATCAGCCCCAGCATTTT | CASSWRGDGNQPQHF
. | TRBJ1-2 | few | TRBV2 | TGTGCCAGCACCAGGGAAACAATCGGCTACACCTTC | CASTRETIGYTF
. | TRBJ1-1 | . | TRBV28 | TGTGCCAGCAGTCCTTCGGCCTTAACTGAAGCTTTCTTT | CASSPSALTEAFF
. | TRBJ1-3 | many | TRBV7-2 | TGTGCCAGCAGCCCCTGGGCGGGGGCTGGAAACACCATATATTTT | CASSPWAGAGNTIYF
. | TRBJ1-5 | many | TRBV7-9 | TGTGCCAGCAGCTTATCTGGGAATGATCAGCCCCAGCATTTT | CASSLSGNDQPQHF
TRBD1 | TRBJ2-2 | many | TRBV19 | TGTGCCAGTAGTATCACAGGGGTTACCGGGGAGCTGTTTTTT | CASSITGVTGELFF
TRBD1 | TRBJ2-5 | many | TRBV5-4 | TGTGCCAGCAGCGAAGGACAGGTTCAAGAGACCCAGTACTTC | CASSEGQVQETQYF
. | TRBJ2-2 | many | TRBV28 | TGTGCCAGCAGTTTAGGGTGGGCCGGGGAGCTGTTTTTT | CASSLGWAGELFF
TRBD1 | TRBJ2-1 | few | TRBV7-2 | TGTGCCAGCAGCCCCGAGGGGACAGTCTACAATGAGCAGTTCTTC | CASSPEGTVYNEQFF
. | TRBJ1-6 | many | TRBV7-8 | TGTGCCAGCAGCTTAATGGGGCAGGGGAATTCACCCCTCCACTTT | CASSLMGQGNSPLHF